These 11 T cell receptor beta chains were sequenced from one sample in a study of identical twins. TCRdb itself ran the 5' RACE reads through MiXCR, one entry per CDR3 protein. The table has approximately 550,000 distinct CDR3 sequences, 20% to 25% seen once; the top ten hold about 0.48%. This sample was also put to use in a study of yellow fever vaccine responses in identical twins.

The material sequenced was CD4+ T cells sorted from blood. These receptors all stem from a woman between 18 and 29 years old in good health.

The rearrangement joins TRBV2 to TRBJ1-4; D uncertain. V gave up 4 bases and J gave up 8 bases, with 5 bases separating them. Germline CDR1 SNHLY, CDR2 FYNNEI. This CDR3 spans 11 amino acids. This CDR3 is CASSVWEKLFF. As DNA, the CDR3 is TGTGCCAGCAGTGTTTGGGAAAAACTGTTTTTT.

The rearrangement joins TRBV6-1 to TRBJ2-7; possible D gene TRBD1, 6 bases. Germline CDR1 is MNHNS and CDR2 is SASEGT. Between the trimmed V and J ends, which lost 4 bases and 2 bases, there was a span of 9 bases. This CDR3 region has 13 residues. The CDR3 bases are TGTGCCAGCAGTGGGGGGCTGACCTACGAGCAGTACGTC. This gives the protein CASSGGLTYEQYV.

The J gene is TRBJ1-1, the V gene TRBV20-1; D is unresolved. The V end was cut by 0 bases, the J end by 5 bases, with 10 bases between. The germline gives CDR1 DFQATT, CDR2 SNEGSKA (reference sequence). The CDR3 covers 13 residues. CDR3 DNA: TGCAGTGCTAGAGATGGGTGGGCGACTGAAGCTTTCTTT. Protein product: CSARDGWATEAFF.

This clonotype has more than one count but fewer than ten. The chain combines TRBV11-2 with TRBJ2-2; possibly TRBD1 for D (6 bases). V was clipped by 1 base and J by 0 bases, with 15 bases between them. Germline values: CDR1 SGHAT, CDR2 FQNNGV. CDR3 length equals 18 residues. The CDR3 region is CASSLVSPTGANTGELFF. In nucleotides, the CDR3 is TGTGCCAGCAGCTTAGTTTCGCCGACAGGCGCGAACACCGGGGAGCTGTTTTTT.

The sample holds a few counts of this clonotype. CDR3 coding DNA: TGTGCCAGCAGCTGGGGGGGCAGAGCAGATACGCAGTATTTT. Translating it yields CASSWGGRADTQYF. This chain uses TRBV5-4 with TRBJ2-3; possibly TRBD2 for D (7 bases). The CDR3 has 14 amino acids. Germline CDR1 reads SGHNT; CDR2 reads YYREEE (reference sequence). V was clipped by 3 bases and J by 4 bases, with 12 bases between them.

The chain links TRBV4-1 to TRBJ1-1, with D hard to call. V lost 2 bases, J lost 1 base, and 5 bases lay in between. The germline CDR1 and CDR2 sequences are MGHRA and YSYEKL. The CDR3 length is 13 residues. CDR3 sequence reads: CASSQIENTEAFF. CDR3 DNA: TGCGCCAGCAGCCAAATAGAGAACACTGAAGCTTTCTTT.

This clonotype was counted between two and nine times. The chain has TRBV20-1 and TRBJ2-1; D assignment may be TRBD1 or TRBD2 (6 bases each). V lost 5 bases and J lost 7, with 15 bases in between. Germline V gene data show CDR1 as DFQATT and CDR2 as SNEGSKA (reference sequence). The CDR3 sequence is 13 residues long. The CDR3 DNA reads as TGCAGTGCTCCGCCCGGGGGCAAGAATGAGCAGTTCTTC. Translated: CSAPPGGKNEQFF.

V usage is TRBV29-1 and J usage is TRBJ2-3, with TRBD2 matching 7 bases. The CDR3 extends over 14 amino acids. The ends lost 6 bases at V and 2 bases at J; junction bases unmatched: 8. CDR1 is SQVTM, CDR2 ANQGSEA, per germline. CDR3 sequence reads: CSVGGVSPTDTQYF. As DNA, the CDR3 is TGCAGCGTGGGGGGGGTTAGTCCCACAGATACGCAGTATTTT.

The chain is built from TRBV2 and TRBJ2-1, with D perhaps being TRBD1 or TRBD2 (5 bases each). Trimming pared 11 bases from V and 0 bases from J, leaving 14 bases between. The germline V gene has CDR1 SNHLY and CDR2 FYNNEI. This CDR3 region has 14 residues. The CDR3 here is CASTGPYSYNEQFF. DNA of the CDR3: TGTGCCTCCACGGGACCCTACTCCTACAATGAGCAGTTCTTC.

A few counts support this clonotype. The chain couples TRBV6-5 to TRBJ2-3; no definite D call. V was cut by 2 bases and J by 2 bases, with 14 bases left in between. The CDR3 extends over 16 amino acids. CDR1 is MNHEY, CDR2 SVGAGI, per germline. The CDR3 protein is CASSYGFGSNTDTQYF. CDR3 in DNA: TGTGCCAGCAGTTACGGGTTCGGTTCAAACACAGATACGCAGTATTTT.

The CDR3 DNA reads as TGTGCCAGCAGCTTGGGGTTCGAGACAGCGAGCTCTTCACCCCTCCACTTT. Its translation is CASSLGFETASSSPLHF. V and J are TRBV7-8 and TRBJ1-6; D is perhaps TRBD1 (5 bases). Germline V gene sequence: CDR1 SGHVS, CDR2 FQNEAQ. The CDR3 is made up of 17 amino acids. V gave up 3 bases and J gave up 9 bases, with 21 bases separating them.